The 22 T cell receptor beta chains given below trace back to one sample, sequenced in a study of PD-L1 blockade in urothelial cancer (dated by TCRdb to 2016 to 2017). To prepare the library, the immunoSEQ multiplex PCR assay was applied. The table was pulled from immuneACCESS by TCRdb, which kept in-frame rearrangements only. Such tables lose some clones; where checked, under half of the loss comes from unresolved V genes, and the rest has no known cause. The sample table shows about 45,000 clones, and about 91% are seen once. The ten most abundant clones make up around 3.9% of the sample. The source was PBMCs, collected around atezolizumab (anti-PD-L1) treatment. The receptor source for this set is a man at least 80 years old with urothelial cancer.

The rearrangement uses TRBV11-2 and TRBJ2-1; D is undetermined. Trimming removed 0 bases from V and 2 bases from J, with 17 bases in between. From germline, CDR1 is SGHAT and CDR2 FQNNGV. The length of the CDR3 is 18 residues. In DNA, the CDR3 is TGTGCCAGCAGCTTAGATACCGCTAACCGTCGCCCCTACAATGAGCAGTTCTTC. Translated: CASSLDTANRRPYNEQFF.

The chain is built from TRBV10-3 and TRBJ2-1, with 12 bases matching TRBD2. The CDR3 consists of 13 residues. V lost 10 bases to trimming and J lost 9 bases; unmatched junction nucleotides: 7. CDR1 and CDR2 (germline): ENHRY, SYGVKD. The CDR3 here is CATRTSGNGEQFF. For the CDR3, the DNA is TGTGCCACCCGGACTAGCGGGAATGGTGAGCAGTTCTTC.

This chain joins TRBV10-3 and TRBJ2-7; D ambiguous. The V gene's germline CDR1 is ENHRY and CDR2 SYGVKD. Trimming stripped 3 bases from V and 2 bases from J, with 8 bases between. The CDR3 extends over 13 amino acids. The CDR3 region is CAISDGPPYEQYF. Here the CDR3 DNA reads TGTGCCATCAGTGATGGGCCCCCCTACGAGCAGTACTTC.

The V gene is TRBV18, the J gene TRBJ2-2, with 10 bases aligning to TRBD2. CDR3 length: 17 residues. V lost 1 base, J lost 8 bases, and 10 bases stayed unmatched. Germline V gene sequence: CDR1 KGHSH, CDR2 LQKENI. This CDR3 reads CASSPRLAGEPRGELFF. The DNA for the CDR3 is TGTGCCAGCTCACCACGGCTAGCGGGAGAACCGAGAGGGGAGCTGTTTTTT.

The chain joins TRBV27 to TRBJ2-5; TRBD2 matches 13 bases. V dropped 2 bases and J dropped 4; count of bases not matched to a gene: 1. Germline V gives CDR1 MNHEY, CDR2 SMNVEV (reference sequence). The CDR3 spans 15 residues. The CDR3 spells CASSLGLAGAETQYF. CDR3 coding DNA: TGTGCCAGCAGTTTAGGACTAGCGGGAGCAGAGACCCAGTACTTC.

The gene calls are TRBV19 and TRBJ2-7; 13 nucleotides agree with TRBD2. V lost 5 bases to trimming and J lost 4 bases; unmatched junction nucleotides: 5. The CDR3 is 15 amino acids. Germline lookup yields CDR1 LNHDA and CDR2 SQIVND (reference sequence). CDR3 in amino acids: CASSLRLAGGYEQYF. In DNA form, the CDR3 reads TGTGCCAGTAGTTTACGACTAGCGGGGGGATACGAGCAGTACTTC.

The rearrangement links TRBV7-7 to TRBJ2-7; 13 nucleotides match TRBD2. From germline, CDR1 is SSHAT and CDR2 FNYEAQ (reference sequence). V was pared by 5 bases and J by 1 base, with 2 bases of the junction left unmatched. The CDR3 loop spans 15 amino acids. CDR3 coding DNA: TGTGCCAGCAGCCCGGGACTAGCGGGATCCTACGAGCAGTACTTC. Protein: CASSPGLAGSYEQYF.

The J gene is TRBJ1-2, the V gene TRBV6-6; no clear D gene. This CDR3 comprises 13 residues. In germline, CDR1 is MNHNY, CDR2 SVGAGI (reference sequence). With 2 bases removed from V and 8 bases from J, the gap between germline ends came to 12 bases. The CDR3 DNA reads TGTGCCAGCAGTTACGAACCCGGGGTCGGCTACACCTTC. The encoded protein is CASSYEPGVGYTF.

The chain employs TRBV5-1 and TRBJ2-3; possibly TRBD1 for D (6 bases). The germline V gene has CDR1 SGHRS and CDR2 YFSETQ. The CDR3 runs to 15 residues. V was clipped by 3 bases and J by 0 bases, with 11 bases between them. Here the CDR3 reads CASSSGQRSTDTQYF. The CDR3 region has the DNA TGCGCCAGCAGCTCAGGACAGAGAAGCACAGATACGCAGTATTTT.

This clone has a single count. The chain links TRBV14 to TRBJ2-3; the match to TRBD2 covers 9 bases. Germline V gives CDR1 SGHDN, CDR2 FVKESK. The trim removed 0 bases at V and 2 bases at J, leaving 12 bases unmatched. The CDR3 length is 19 residues. CDR3 protein: CASSQDTGSGRPLTDTQYF. The CDR3 nucleotides are TGTGCCAGCAGCCAAGATACTGGCAGCGGGAGGCCCCTCACAGATACGCAGTATTTT.

The chain combines TRBV5-1 with TRBJ2-5; 7 bases agree with TRBD1. CDR3 length equals 16 residues. Germline V gene sequence: CDR1 SGHRS, CDR2 YFSETQ. J was trimmed by 5 bases and V by 4 bases; bases with no gene match: 14. The CDR3 reads CASSLGTEVRGETQYF. In DNA, the CDR3 is TGCGCCAGCAGCCTCGGGACAGAGGTACGGGGTGAGACCCAGTACTTC. The full variable domain, rest sourced from reference TRBV5-1 and TRBJ2-5, is KAGVTQTPRYLIKTRGQQVTLSCSPISGHRSVSWYQQTPGQGLQFLFEYFSETQRNKGNFPGRFSGRQFSNSRSEMNVSTLELGDSALYLCASSLGTEVRGETQYFGPGTRLLVL.

The chain has TRBV19 and TRBJ1-5, with 7 bases fitting TRBD1. The length of the CDR3 is 14 residues. V lost 7 bases to trimming and J lost 4 bases; unmatched junction nucleotides: 7. Germline V gives CDR1 LNHDA, CDR2 SQIVND (reference sequence). The CDR3 nucleotides are TGTGCCAGTACCGACAGGGCTTTAAATCAGCCCCAGCATTTT. It encodes CASTDRALNQPQHF.

This clone came up once. The V and J genes are TRBV4-1 and TRBJ2-1, with no clear D. This CDR3 has 15 residues. V lost 1 base to trimming and J lost 1 base, with 8 bases between them. Germline V CDR1 and CDR2: MGHRA, YSYEKL. The CDR3 DNA sequence: TGCGCCAGCAGCCAAGGTCTGGAGTCCTACAATGAGCAGTTCTTC. It is translated as CASSQGLESYNEQFF.

The genes are TRBV6-5 and TRBJ1-3, with D tentatively TRBD1 (5 bases). V gave up 2 bases and J gave up 2 bases, with 10 bases separating them. Germline CDR1 reads MNHEY; CDR2 reads SVGAGI. The CDR3 has 15 residues. CDR3 amino acids: CASSYQGFTGNTIYF. The CDR3 DNA reads TGTGCCAGCAGTTACCAGGGTTTCACTGGAAACACCATATATTTT.

Only one count was recorded for this clone. The rearrangement joins TRBV5-5 to TRBJ2-1; D call uncertain. Trimming took 0 bases from V and 7 from J, leaving 8 bases between them. Germline values: CDR1 SGHKS, CDR2 YYEKEE (reference sequence). CDR3 length: 13 amino acids. The CDR3 region is CASSLVSGNEQFF. Written as DNA, the CDR3 is TGTGCCAGCAGCTTGGTTTCCGGGAATGAGCAGTTCTTC.

Concerning this clone itself: The identical CDR3 is also encoded by other nucleotide sequences in the sample. The chain links TRBV5-1 to TRBJ2-2, with D perhaps TRBD1 (5 bases). This CDR3 spans 15 amino acids. Trimming stripped 4 bases from V and 1 base from J, with 11 bases between. Per the germline V gene, CDR1 is SGHRS and CDR2 is YFSETQ. Here the CDR3 reads CASSPRTGNTGELFF. The DNA of the CDR3 is TGCGCCAGCAGCCCCAGAACAGGGAACACCGGGGAGCTGTTTTTT.

The V call is TRBV29-1, the J call TRBJ2-2; tentatively, D is TRBD2 (7 bases). Germline-derived CDR1 and CDR2 are SQVTM and ANQGSEA. Trimming pared 0 bases from V and 11 bases from J, leaving 13 bases between. The CDR3 is 13 amino acids. CDR3 in DNA: TGCAGCGTTGAAGAAGGGGGGGCGCGTGAGCTGTTTTTT. Its protein product is CSVEEGGARELFF.

The rearrangement links TRBV9 to TRBJ1-1, with TRBD1 as a possible D gene (5 bases). The CDR3 has 13 residues. Germline V lookup: CDR1 SGDLS, CDR2 YYNGEE. Trimming took 4 bases from V and 3 from J, leaving 10 bases between them. The CDR3 region has the DNA TGTGCCAGCAGCTCAGGGTCGTACACTGAAGCTTTCTTT. Protein: CASSSGSYTEAFF.

The chain joins TRBV5-4 to TRBJ2-5; 7 nucleotides align to TRBD2. CDR3 length: 16 residues. Trimming removed 4 bases from V and 2 bases from J; junction bases left unmatched: 11. Germline CDR1 is SGHNT and CDR2 is YYREEE (reference sequence). The CDR3 spells CASSPGIAREQETQYF. The CDR3 DNA is TGTGCCAGCAGCCCCGGGATAGCGCGGGAGCAAGAGACCCAGTACTTC.

This clone has just one count. This rearrangement joins TRBV2 to TRBJ2-1; perhaps TRBD2 as D (5 bases). CDR1 and CDR2 (germline): SNHLY, FYNNEI. The CDR3 is made up of 17 amino acids. V gave up 8 bases and J gave up 6 bases, with 26 bases separating them. The CDR3, as DNA: TGTGCCAGCCAGATCCAGGACTTAGCGAATTTGGGCAATGAGCAGTTCTTC. Its translation: CASQIQDLANLGNEQFF.

The J gene is TRBJ2-7, the V gene TRBV5-4, with TRBD2 matching 10 bases. This CDR3 region has 16 residues. Germline assignment: CDR1 SGHNT and CDR2 YYREEE (reference sequence). With V trimmed by 4 bases and J by 5 bases, 12 bases remained unmatched. The DNA of the CDR3 is TGTGCCAGCAGCCCCAGTGTTGGGACTAGCGTCCACGAGCAGTACTTC. It translates to CASSPSVGTSVHEQYF.

This chain connects TRBV5-1 to TRBJ2-5; TRBD1 matches at 7 bases. CDR1 is SGHRS, CDR2 YFSETQ, per germline. J was trimmed by 1 base and V by 7 bases; bases with no gene match: 4. The length of the CDR3 is 13 residues. The CDR3: CASQGTVQETQYF. Here the CDR3 DNA reads TGCGCCAGCCAGGGGACAGTCCAAGAGACCCAGTACTTC.